Listed here are 21 T cell receptor beta chains from one sample, sequenced in a study of T cell changes during pregnancy in multiple sclerosis. Libraries were prepared by immunoSEQ multiplex PCR; TCRdb keeps only in-frame clonotypes and omits some of them. The sample carries over 60,000 clones, around 96% recorded once. This material consisted of CD8+ T cells from peripheral blood mononuclear cells, taken after pregnancy. The receptor source for this set is a female donor with multiple sclerosis, enrolled in a pregnancy study.

V and J are TRBV7-9 and TRBJ2-5, with no clear D. With 8 bases removed from V and 5 bases from J, the gap between germline ends came to 21 bases. The CDR3 length is 15 residues. Germline V gene sequence: CDR1 SEHNR, CDR2 FQNEAQ (reference sequence). CDR3 protein: CASLSLKLETETQYF. CDR3 bases: TGTGCCAGCCTGTCCCTAAAGCTAGAAACGGAGACCCAGTACTTC.

The chain couples TRBV19 to TRBJ2-7, with 9 nucleotides matching TRBD2. CDR3 length: 14 residues. V shed 4 bases and J 1 base; nucleotides not matched to a gene: 2. Germline lookup yields CDR1 LNHDA and CDR2 SQIVND (reference sequence). CDR3 sequence reads: CASSNGLASYEQYF. The CDR3 nucleotides read TGTGCCAGTAGTAACGGACTAGCGTCCTACGAGCAGTACTTC.

The J gene is TRBJ2-7, the V gene TRBV6-6; D is uncertain. CDR1 MNHNY and CDR2 SVGAGI come from the germline V gene (reference sequence). The CDR3 is 15 residues long. V lost 1 base to trimming and J lost 3 bases, with 13 bases between them. This chain's CDR3 is CASSYLITPDYEQYF. CDR3 nucleotide sequence: TGTGCCAGCAGTTACTTAATCACCCCAGACTACGAGCAGTACTTC.

Notes on this clone: It is unclear where the CDR3 begins or ends on the DNA, so no DNA is shown, and the CDR3 is as TCRdb lists it. The chain has TRBV28 and TRBJ2-1; the table's D call TRBD2 went unverified against the DNA. Per the germline V gene, CDR1 is MDHEN and CDR2 is SYDVKM. The CDR3 spans 16 residues, counting both ends. CDR3 sequence: CASSSSDGDGTDEQFF.

This clone was observed at least ten times. The chain has TRBV28 and TRBJ2-1; weak D call: TRBD2 (5 bases). V lost 3 bases and J 1 base, leaving 22 bases between the germline ends. The V gene's germline CDR1 is MDHEN and CDR2 SYDVKM. This CDR3 is built from 19 residues. CDR3 DNA: TGTGCCAGCAGTTTTGTTGGGAGTGGATTACTGGGATCCTACAATGAGCAGTTCTTC. This sequence encodes CASSFVGSGLLGSYNEQFF. The full variable domain, its missing parts supplied by reference TRBV28 and TRBJ2-1, is DVKVTQSSRYLVKRTGEKVFLECVQDMDHENMFWYRQDPGLGLRLIYFSYDVKMKEKGDIPEGYSVSREKKERFSLILESASTNQTSMYLCASSFVGSGLLGSYNEQFFGPGTRLTVL.

Here the CDR3 reads CASSPEGGYEQYF. CDR3 coding DNA: TGTGCCAGCAGCCCGGAGGGTGGGTACGAGCAGTACTTC. J is TRBJ2-7 and V is TRBV5-5, with D perhaps TRBD2 (6 bases). The CDR3 loop spans 13 amino acids. Trimming took off 4 bases at V and 4 bases at J, with 12 bases between the two ends. Germline loops: CDR1 SGHKS, CDR2 YYEKEE (reference sequence).

V gene TRBV6-5 combines with J gene TRBJ2-2, with D possibly matching TRBD1 (5 bases). Germline CDR1 is MNHEY and CDR2 is SVGAGI. Trimming removed 6 bases at V and 4 bases at J, with 9 bases between. The CDR3 has 13 amino acids. The CDR3 DNA sequence: TGTGCCAGCAGCCCCAGGGTCACCGGGGAGCTGTTTTTT. Protein: CASSPRVTGELFF.

The chain couples TRBV2 to TRBJ2-7; 9 bases line up with TRBD1. The CDR3 runs 14 residues. From germline, CDR1 is SNHLY and CDR2 FYNNEI. Losses at the gene ends were 8 bases for V and 3 bases for J; bases not matched to a gene: 8. CDR3 residues: CASSTGGPYYEQYF. CDR3 nucleotide sequence: TGTGCCAGCTCGACAGGGGGACCTTACTACGAGCAGTACTTC.

J is TRBJ1-6 and V is TRBV27; D remains unclear. CDR1 and CDR2 from the germline V gene are MNHEY and SMNVEV (reference sequence). The CDR3 length is 15 residues. The V end was cut by 5 bases, the J end by 8 bases, with 16 bases between. CDR3: CASSGDPNLYSPLHF. The CDR3 nucleotides are TGTGCCAGCAGTGGAGACCCAAATCTGTATTCACCCCTCCACTTT.

V is TRBV4-2 and J is TRBJ1-2; 7 bases line up with TRBD1. Germline V gene data show CDR1 as LGHNA and CDR2 as YNFKEQ. V lost 4 bases and J lost 8; bases outside the gene matches: 13. The CDR3 covers 15 residues. The CDR3 sequence is CASSPLLVTGNGYTF. The CDR3 DNA sequence: TGTGCCAGCAGCCCCCTCTTGGTGACAGGGAACGGCTACACCTTC.

V usage is TRBV5-1 and J usage is TRBJ1-2; unclear D gene. Germline values: CDR1 SGHRS, CDR2 YFSETQ. This CDR3 contains 14 residues. Trimming removed 0 bases from V and 3 bases from J, with 9 bases in between. For the CDR3, the DNA is TGCGCCAGCAGCTTGGTCTCGGGAGACTATGGCTACACCTTC. This translates into CASSLVSGDYGYTF. The whole variable domain, remainder taken from reference TRBV5-1 and TRBJ1-2, is KAGVTQTPRYLIKTRGQQVTLSCSPISGHRSVSWYQQTPGQGLQFLFEYFSETQRNKGNFPGRFSGRQFSNSRSEMNVSTLELGDSALYLCASSLVSGDYGYTFGSGTRLTVV.

This chain joins TRBV5-1 and TRBJ2-7, with D uncertain. The V gene's germline CDR1 is SGHRS and CDR2 YFSETQ. CDR3 length: 14 residues. The V end was cut by 0 bases, the J end by 4 bases, with 11 bases between. The CDR3 DNA reads TGCGCCAGCAGCTTGGGAGGTCCTGCGTACGAGCAGTACTTC. It specifies CASSLGGPAYEQYF. Full variable domain (rest looked up from reference TRBV5-1 and TRBJ2-7): KAGVTQTPRYLIKTRGQQVTLSCSPISGHRSVSWYQQTPGQGLQFLFEYFSETQRNKGNFPGRFSGRQFSNSRSEMNVSTLELGDSALYLCASSLGGPAYEQYFGPGTRLTVT.

The CDR3 nucleotides are TGTGCCAGCAGTTTTGGACTAGACGTGAGCGAGCAGTACTTC. Its translation is CASSFGLDVSEQYF. This sequence joins TRBV27 and TRBJ2-7; the match to TRBD2 covers 7 bases. The junction had 8 bases not matched to a gene; V was cut back by 3 bases and J by 6 bases. This CDR3 has 14 amino acids. Germline assignment: CDR1 MNHEY and CDR2 SMNVEV (reference sequence).

The rearrangement links TRBV7-9 to TRBJ1-4; D is ambiguous. Germline V CDR1 and CDR2: SEHNR, FQNEAQ (reference sequence). V dropped 4 bases and J dropped 8 bases, with 11 bases sitting between them. CDR3 size: 13 residues. The CDR3, as DNA: TGTGCCAGCAGCTGGGGAGATGCCGAAAAACTGTTTTTT. It codes for CASSWGDAEKLFF.

The gene calls are TRBV5-6 and TRBJ2-4; maybe TRBD1 (6 bases). The CDR3 runs 14 residues. CDR1 is SGHDT, CDR2 YYEEEE, per germline. V shed 2 bases and J shed 4 bases, with 10 bases lying between them. The CDR3 loop reads CASSFGQQKNIQYF. CDR3 nucleotides: TGTGCCAGCAGCTTTGGACAGCAAAAAAACATTCAGTACTTC.

This chain joins TRBV20-1 and TRBJ2-1; D perhaps matches TRBD1 (5 bases). V was trimmed by 6 bases and J by 9 bases, leaving 12 bases between them. The CDR3 runs to 11 residues. Germline CDR1 DFQATT, CDR2 SNEGSKA (reference sequence). CDR3 DNA: TGCAGTGCAAAAGGGGCGCCTGAGCAGTTCTTC. Protein product: CSAKGAPEQFF.

The chain is built from TRBV4-3 and TRBJ2-1; 10 bases match TRBD2. The CDR3 spans 17 residues. CDR1 is LGHNA, CDR2 YSLEER, per germline. V was clipped by 3 bases and J by 2 bases; unmatched bases: 7. This chain's CDR3 is CASSHSLAGEPYNEQFF. DNA for the CDR3: TGCGCCAGCAGCCACAGCCTAGCGGGAGAACCCTACAATGAGCAGTTCTTC.

This chain joins TRBV7-2 and TRBJ2-1, with TRBD1 matching over 7 bases. The CDR3 extends over 13 amino acids. The germline CDR1 and CDR2 sequences are SGHTA and FQGNSA. Trimming at V came to 4 bases and at J to 6 bases, leaving 3 bases not matched to a gene. The CDR3 loop is CASSSNRGNEQFF. CDR3 coding DNA: TGTGCCAGCAGCTCGAACAGGGGCAATGAGCAGTTCTTC.

The chain carries TRBV2 and TRBJ2-1, with a tentative D call TRBD1 (6 bases). V lost 3 bases and J lost 9, with 9 bases in between. CDR1 and CDR2 from the germline V gene are SNHLY and FYNNEI. The CDR3 sequence is 12 residues long. This CDR3 reads CASSDWDIEQFF. As DNA, the CDR3 is TGTGCCAGCAGTGATTGGGACATTGAGCAGTTCTTC.

This rearrangement joins TRBV9 to TRBJ2-1; the D gene is possibly TRBD2 (6 bases). Germline V CDR1 and CDR2: SGDLS, YYNGEE. The CDR3 totals 14 residues. The V gene lost 3 bases and the J gene lost 4 bases, with 11 bases spanning the gap. CDR3 region: CASSAPGLYNEQFF. CDR3 nucleotides: TGTGCCAGCAGCGCACCGGGACTTTACAATGAGCAGTTCTTC.

J is TRBJ2-3 and V is TRBV18; D is unclear. V was cut by 3 bases and J by 2 bases, with 9 bases left in between. This CDR3 is 14 amino acids long. CDR1 is KGHSH, CDR2 LQKENI, per germline. CDR3 sequence (DNA): TGTGCCAGCTCACCCCCCCTTTCCACAGATACGCAGTATTTT. Protein product: CASSPPLSTDTQYF.